This TCR beta chain was identified in a study of early T cells in non-severe SARS-CoV-2 infection. Background on the study: The input, bulk RNA from unsorted whole blood, was sequenced, and chains were unpaired.

Individual cDNA molecules each received unique molecular identifiers attached to them. TCRdb re-analysed the 5' RACE reads in MiXCR, keeping a single row per CDR3 protein. This table has about 80,000 distinct CDR3 sequences, 9.5% to 13% appearing once. Study-wide points: Anti-spike CD8 responses were favored by VDJdb matching, which missed private and CD4 specificities.

This clonotype appeared a few times. The antigen is undetermined. Sequenced: whole blood. This receptor was obtained from an adult who was a healthcare worker with PCR-confirmed SARS-CoV-2 infection or an uninfected control (not recorded which).

The DNA for the CDR3 is TGTGCCAGCAGCTTTATTCCCGAAAACATTCAGTACTTC. This encodes CASSFIPENIQYF. The chain employs TRBV7-9 and TRBJ2-4, with D unclear. CDR1 is SEHNR and CDR2 is FQNEAQ in the germline V gene (reference sequence). The CDR3 spans 13 residues. Trimming removed 3 bases at V and 5 bases at J, with 8 bases between.